A selection of T cell receptor beta chains follows, all from one sample in a study of T cell responses to AZD1222 COVID-19 vaccine. TCRdb keeps only in-frame clones here, not all; method: immunoSEQ multiplex PCR. The table includes 85,000 to 95,000 clones, roughly 90% detected once. The material was peripheral blood, obtained on day 0 of AZD1222 vaccination. These receptor sequences come from an adult in good health. Both conserved end residues are trimmed from each CDR3. The D gene is left open where the match is weak. Expanded clones get a size class; other rows say once, few or many, or leave the size out.

D: -
V: TRBV19
J: TRBJ1-4
size: -
CDR3: ASSVSGNEKLF

D: TRBD1
V: TRBV5-1
J: TRBJ1-1
size: -
CDR3: ASSLTGVVTEAF

D: -
V: TRBV3-1/TRBV3-2
J: TRBJ1-4
size: -
CDR3: ASSQVSGDEKLF

D: TRBD1
V: TRBV9
J: TRBJ1-2
size: -
CDR3: ASSEGDSGYT

D: -
V: TRBV6-5
J: TRBJ1-2
size: -
CDR3: ASLFEGGLGGYT

D: -
V: TRBV6-2/TRBV6-3
J: TRBJ1-5
size: -
CDR3: ASSPGVQPQH

D: TRBD1
V: TRBV20-1
J: TRBJ1-2
size: once
CDR3: SADRVGYT

D: -
V: TRBV3-1/TRBV3-2
J: TRBJ2-3
size: -
CDR3: ASSQDLGSAQYTQY

D: -
V: TRBV5-1
J: TRBJ2-1
size: -
CDR3: ASSLAAPSSYNEQF

D: TRBD1
V: TRBV5-1
J: TRBJ1-3
size: -
CDR3: ASSLGDRDHSGNTIY

D: TRBD1
V: TRBV3-1/TRBV3-2
J: TRBJ1-4
size: -
CDR3: ASGTTPTGGYNEKLF

D: -
V: TRBV9
J: TRBJ1-2
size: -
CDR3: ASSVRDSDLGYT

D: -
V: TRBV29-1
J: TRBJ2-1
size: -
CDR3: SVADRISNEQF

D: -
V: TRBV25-1
J: TRBJ1-2
size: once
CDR3: ASSGHPYGYT

D: TRBD1
V: TRBV7-9
J: TRBJ1-2
size: -
CDR3: ASTIRDRSYGYT

D: TRBD1
V: TRBV7-3
J: TRBJ1-1
size: -
CDR3: ASSSGDRRNTEAF

D: TRBD1
V: TRBV5-6
J: TRBJ2-3
size: -
CDR3: ASSITGVDTQY

D: TRBD2
V: TRBV9
J: TRBJ2-3
size: -
CDR3: ASSGGGLAGFWGGTDTQY

D: TRBD2
V: TRBV6-5
J: TRBJ2-3
size: -
CDR3: ASSYASIAGGNTQY

D: TRBD1
V: TRBV4-3
J: TRBJ1-1
size: few
CDR3: ASSQDPGTANNEAF

D: TRBD1
V: TRBV4-3
J: TRBJ1-1
size: -
CDR3: ASSQGRGQGFLDTEAF

D: TRBD2
V: TRBV2
J: TRBJ2-6
size: -
CDR3: ASSGGGRGANVLT

D: -
V: TRBV27
J: TRBJ2-5
size: -
CDR3: ASSLGGGTGEETQY

D: TRBD2
V: TRBV13
J: TRBJ2-7
size: few
CDR3: ASSPPSPGLALSYEQY

D: TRBD2
V: TRBV7-6
J: TRBJ2-1
size: -
CDR3: ASSPGLAGGQLYNEQF

D: -
V: TRBV9
J: TRBJ2-5
size: -
CDR3: ASSVDRYGETQY

D: -
V: TRBV14
J: TRBJ2-1
size: medium-sized
CDR3: ASSRGNEQF

D: -
V: TRBV5-1
J: TRBJ1-5
size: few
CDR3: ASSLDGQPQH

D: -
V: TRBV10-3
J: TRBJ1-1
size: -
CDR3: AISARVMNTEAF

D: -
V: TRBV7-2
J: TRBJ2-7
size: once
CDR3: ASSLASDTSYEQY

D: -
V: TRBV7-8
J: TRBJ1-1
size: -
CDR3: ASSSHFDSTEAF

D: -
V: TRBV5-1
J: TRBJ1-2
size: -
CDR3: ASSLFGPTGNYGYT

D: -
V: TRBV5-6
J: TRBJ2-7
size: -
CDR3: ASSLADEQY

D: -
V: TRBV4-1
J: TRBJ2-5
size: -
CDR3: ASSHFRGETQY

D: -
V: TRBV6-2/TRBV6-3
J: TRBJ1-1
size: once
CDR3: ASSTGGETEAF

D: -
V: TRBV9
J: TRBJ1-6
size: -
CDR3: ASSVGGGSNSPLH

D: TRBD2
V: TRBV6-2/TRBV6-3
J: TRBJ2-7
size: -
CDR3: ASTPREGLFTYEQY

D: -
V: TRBV3-1/TRBV3-2
J: TRBJ2-4
size: -
CDR3: ASSRTDGIQY

D: -
V: TRBV19
J: TRBJ1-4
size: -
CDR3: ASSMFSGRNEKLF

D: -
V: TRBV6-6
J: TRBJ1-5
size: -
CDR3: ASRLGGSNQPQH

D: -
V: TRBV7-2
J: TRBJ2-5
size: -
CDR3: ASSLGGVGLETQY

D: -
V: TRBV3-1/TRBV3-2
J: TRBJ1-1
size: -
CDR3: ASSHYTHLQPNTEAF

D: TRBD2
V: TRBV6-1
J: TRBJ2-1
size: -
CDR3: ASSEPGGNVGNEQF

D: TRBD2
V: TRBV6-2/TRBV6-3
J: TRBJ2-3
size: once
CDR3: ASSDPYGRAGLAGTDTQY

D: TRBD1
V: TRBV19
J: TRBJ1-1
size: -
CDR3: ARPIGTDNTEAF

D: -
V: TRBV6-5
J: TRBJ2-1
size: -
CDR3: ASTPGESSYNEQF

D: -
V: TRBV6-5
J: TRBJ2-3
size: -
CDR3: ASTRGPQTDTQY

D: -
V: TRBV7-8
J: TRBJ1-5
size: -
CDR3: ASSSPMGNQPQH